This TCR beta chain was identified during a study of T-cell reconstitution after alpha-beta-depleted transplantation in children. Regarding the study as a whole: After transplant, high TCRbeta diversity at day 60 in some patients arose from surviving recipient T cells and thymic progenitors. Several hundred expanded graft clones reportedly were the source of alpha-beta T cells about two months after transplant.

As it was prepared, the TCRbeta library received unique molecular identifiers. TCRdb redid the calling of the PCR reads with MiXCR, one entry per CDR3 protein. Here the sample spans some 550,000 distinct CDR3 sequences, under 25% being singletons. Per germline, CDR1 DFQATT and CDR2 SNEGSKA (reference sequence). This CDR3 has 12 amino acids. The V end was cut by 3 bases, the J end by 4 bases, with 8 bases between. This clonotype was detected ten times or more. Its specificity is unknown. The sequences come from PBMCs, mostly from graft donor cells, collected 360 days after TCRalphabeta/CD19-depleted stem cell transplant. The source is a boy less than two years old who had a stem cell transplant for acute myeloid leukemia, so the T cells may come from the graft donor. The chain has TRBV20-1 and TRBJ2-3; D gene unclear. The CDR3 region is CSASQAPDTQYF. CDR3 DNA: TGCAGTGCTAGTCAGGCGCCAGATACGCAGTATTTT.